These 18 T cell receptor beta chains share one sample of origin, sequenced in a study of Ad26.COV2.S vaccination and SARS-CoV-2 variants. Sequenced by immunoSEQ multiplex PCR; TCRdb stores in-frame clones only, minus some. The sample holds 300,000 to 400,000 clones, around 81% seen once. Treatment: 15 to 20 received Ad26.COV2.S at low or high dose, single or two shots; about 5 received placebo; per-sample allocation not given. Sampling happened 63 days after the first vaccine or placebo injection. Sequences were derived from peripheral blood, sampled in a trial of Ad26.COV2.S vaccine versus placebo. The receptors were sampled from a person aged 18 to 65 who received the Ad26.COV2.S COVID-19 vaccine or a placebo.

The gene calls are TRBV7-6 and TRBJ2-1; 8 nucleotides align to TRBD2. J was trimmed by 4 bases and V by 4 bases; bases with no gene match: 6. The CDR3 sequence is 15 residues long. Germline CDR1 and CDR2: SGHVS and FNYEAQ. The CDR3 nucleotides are TGTGCCAGCAGCTCCGGGGGGGACGGATACAATGAGCAGTTCTTC. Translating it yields CASSSGGDGYNEQFF.

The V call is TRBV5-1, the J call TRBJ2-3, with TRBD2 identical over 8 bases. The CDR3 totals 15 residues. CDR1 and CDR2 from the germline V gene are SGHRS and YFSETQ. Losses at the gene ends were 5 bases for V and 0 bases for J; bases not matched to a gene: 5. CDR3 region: CASRPAGGSTDTQYF. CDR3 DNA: TGCGCCAGCAGACCGGCGGGGGGAAGCACAGATACGCAGTATTTT.

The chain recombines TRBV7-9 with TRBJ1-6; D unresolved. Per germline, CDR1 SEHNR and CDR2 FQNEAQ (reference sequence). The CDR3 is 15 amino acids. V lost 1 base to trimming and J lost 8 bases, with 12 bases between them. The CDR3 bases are TGTGCCAGCAGCTTAGGGGGATCCCGGGATTCACCCCTCCACTTT. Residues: CASSLGGSRDSPLHF.

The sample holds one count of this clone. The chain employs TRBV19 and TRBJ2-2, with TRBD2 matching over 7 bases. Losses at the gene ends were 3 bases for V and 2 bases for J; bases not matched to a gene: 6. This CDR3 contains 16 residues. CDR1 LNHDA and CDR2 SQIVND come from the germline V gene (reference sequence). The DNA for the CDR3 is TGTGCCAGTAGTATGGGGAGGGACCGAAACACCGGGGAGCTGTTTTTT. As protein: CASSMGRDRNTGELFF. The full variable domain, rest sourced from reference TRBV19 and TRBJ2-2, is DGGITQSPKYLFRKEGQNVTLSCEQNLNHDAMYWYRQDPGQGLRLIYYSQIVNDFQKGDIAEGYSVSREKKESFPLTVTSAQKNPTAFYLCASSMGRDRNTGELFFGEGSRLTVL.

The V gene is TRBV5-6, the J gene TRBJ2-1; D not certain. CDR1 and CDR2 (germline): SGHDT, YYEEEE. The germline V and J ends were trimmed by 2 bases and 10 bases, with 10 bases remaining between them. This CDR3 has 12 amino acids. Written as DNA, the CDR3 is TGTGCCAGCAGCTTACCGGTGGGCGAGCAGTTCTTC. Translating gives CASSLPVGEQFF.

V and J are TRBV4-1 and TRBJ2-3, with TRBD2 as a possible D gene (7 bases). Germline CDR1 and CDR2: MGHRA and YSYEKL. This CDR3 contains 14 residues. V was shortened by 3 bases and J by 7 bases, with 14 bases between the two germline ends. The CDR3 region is CASSHPAGTNTQYF. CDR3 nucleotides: TGCGCCAGCAGCCACCCAGCGGGGACAAATACGCAGTATTTT.

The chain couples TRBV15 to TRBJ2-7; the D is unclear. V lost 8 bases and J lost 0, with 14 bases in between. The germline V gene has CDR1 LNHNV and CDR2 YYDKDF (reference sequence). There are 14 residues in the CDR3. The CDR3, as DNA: TGTGCCACCTCACTATCGGCCCTCTCCTACGAGCAGTACTTC. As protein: CATSLSALSYEQYF.

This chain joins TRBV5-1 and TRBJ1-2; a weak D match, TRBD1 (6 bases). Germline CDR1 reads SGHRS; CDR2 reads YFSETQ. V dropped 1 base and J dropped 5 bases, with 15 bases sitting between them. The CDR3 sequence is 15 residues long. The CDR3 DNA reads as TGCGCCAGCAGCTTGATCTGGGGGGCGGATTATGGCTACACCTTC. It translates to CASSLIWGADYGYTF.

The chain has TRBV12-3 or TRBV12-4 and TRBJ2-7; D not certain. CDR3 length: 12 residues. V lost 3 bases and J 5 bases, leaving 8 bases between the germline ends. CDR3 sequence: CASSFASNEQYF. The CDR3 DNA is TGTGCCAGCAGTTTCGCCTCGAACGAGCAGTACTTC.

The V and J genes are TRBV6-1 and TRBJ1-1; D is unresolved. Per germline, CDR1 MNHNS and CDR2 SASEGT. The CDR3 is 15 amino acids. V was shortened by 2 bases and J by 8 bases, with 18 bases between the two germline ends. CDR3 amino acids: CASSEMVTVRLEAFF. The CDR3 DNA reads TGTGCCAGCAGTGAAATGGTGACGGTCAGGCTAGAAGCTTTCTTT.

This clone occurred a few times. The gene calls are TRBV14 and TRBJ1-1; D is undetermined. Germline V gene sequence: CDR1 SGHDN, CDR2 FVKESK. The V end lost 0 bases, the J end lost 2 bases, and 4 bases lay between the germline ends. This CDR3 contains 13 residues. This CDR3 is CASSQEINTEAFF. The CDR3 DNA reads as TGTGCCAGCAGCCAAGAAATAAACACTGAAGCTTTCTTT.

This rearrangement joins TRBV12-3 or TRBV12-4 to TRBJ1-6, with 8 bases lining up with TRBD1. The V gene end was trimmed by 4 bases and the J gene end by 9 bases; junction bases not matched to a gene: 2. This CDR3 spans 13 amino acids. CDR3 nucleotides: TGTGCCAGCAGTTGGGACAGGAGTTCACCCCTCCACTTT. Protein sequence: CASSWDRSSPLHF.

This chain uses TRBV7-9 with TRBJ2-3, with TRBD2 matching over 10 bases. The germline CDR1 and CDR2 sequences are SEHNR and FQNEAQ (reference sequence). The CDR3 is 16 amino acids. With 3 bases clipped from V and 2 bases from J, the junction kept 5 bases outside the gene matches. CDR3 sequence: CASSFSGGTATDTQYF. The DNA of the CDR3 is TGTGCCAGCAGCTTTAGCGGGGGGACTGCCACAGATACGCAGTATTTT.

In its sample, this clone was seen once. CDR3: CASSIDRVGRPYEQYF. In nucleotides, the CDR3 is TGTGCCAGTAGTATAGATCGGGTGGGCAGACCCTACGAGCAGTACTTC. The rearrangement links TRBV19 to TRBJ2-7, with D hard to call. V lost 0 bases and J lost 2, with 14 bases in between. Germline CDR1 is LNHDA and CDR2 is SQIVND (reference sequence). This CDR3 comprises 16 residues.

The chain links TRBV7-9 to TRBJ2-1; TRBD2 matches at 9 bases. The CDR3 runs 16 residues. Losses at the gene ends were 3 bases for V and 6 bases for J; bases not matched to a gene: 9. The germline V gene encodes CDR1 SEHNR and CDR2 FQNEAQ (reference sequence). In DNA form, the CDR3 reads TGTGCCAGCAGCTTGATAGCGGGGGCCACGGGCAATGAGCAGTTCTTC. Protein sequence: CASSLIAGATGNEQFF.

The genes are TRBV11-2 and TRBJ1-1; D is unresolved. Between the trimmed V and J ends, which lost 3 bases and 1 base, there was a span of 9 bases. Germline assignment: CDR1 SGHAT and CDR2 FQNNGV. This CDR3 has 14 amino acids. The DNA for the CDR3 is TGTGCCAGCAGCTTCATCCGACAGAACACTGAAGCTTTCTTT. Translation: CASSFIRQNTEAFF. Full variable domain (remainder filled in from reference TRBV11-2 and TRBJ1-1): EAGVAQSPRYKIIEKRQSVAFWCNPISGHATLYWYQQILGQGPKLLIQFQNNGVVDDSQLPKDRFSAERLKGVDSTLKIQPAKLEDSAVYLCASSFIRQNTEAFFGQGTRLTVV.

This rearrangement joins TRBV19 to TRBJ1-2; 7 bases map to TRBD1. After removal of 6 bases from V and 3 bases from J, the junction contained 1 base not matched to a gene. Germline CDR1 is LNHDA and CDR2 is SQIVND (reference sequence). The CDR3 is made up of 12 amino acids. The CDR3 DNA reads TGTGCCAGTAGAGACAGGGACTATGGCTACACCTTC. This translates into CASRDRDYGYTF.

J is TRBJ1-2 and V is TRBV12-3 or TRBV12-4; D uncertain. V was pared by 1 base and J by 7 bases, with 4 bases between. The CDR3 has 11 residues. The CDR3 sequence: CASSLGPGYTF. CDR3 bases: TGTGCCAGCAGTTTAGGGCCTGGCTACACCTTC.